One and the same sample provided the 26 T cell receptor beta chains below, sequenced in a study of T-cell memory formation after mild COVID-19. TCRdb reprocessed the 5' RACE reads via MiXCR and lists one record per CDR3 protein. Among hundreds of thousands of distinct CDR3 sequences listed, roughly 22% were seen once. Sequences were obtained from PBMCs or a T cell subset sorted from them (not recorded which). These receptors originate from an adult woman who had mild COVID-19 (a few samples of this study predate the infection). Cell type and time point are not known.

This clonotype appeared a few times. V and J are TRBV14 and TRBJ2-7, with 11 bases lining up with TRBD2. The junction had 7 bases not matched to a gene; V was cut back by 3 bases and J by 3 bases. The CDR3 covers 16 residues. CDR1 SGHDN and CDR2 FVKESK come from the germline V gene. The chain's CDR3 is CASSHNSGRAIYEQYF. The CDR3 DNA sequence: TGTGCCAGCAGCCACAATAGCGGGAGGGCTATCTACGAGCAGTACTTC. Complete variable domain (other parts from reference TRBV14 and TRBJ2-7): EAGVTQFPSHSVIEKGQTVTLRCDPISGHDNLYWYRRVMGKEIKFLLHFVKESKQDESGMPNNRFLAERTGGTYSTLKVQPAELEDSGVYFCASSHNSGRAIYEQYFGPGTRLTVT.

This clonotype was counted between two and nine times. The J gene is TRBJ2-1, the V gene TRBV5-1; 12 nucleotides agree with TRBD2. CDR1 and CDR2 from the germline V gene are SGHRS and YFSETQ. The CDR3 is made up of 19 amino acids. Trimming took 3 bases from V and 0 from J; bases not matched to a gene: 10. As DNA, the CDR3 is TGCGCCAGCAGCTCCGGACGACTAGCGGGGGCGTCCTCCTACAATGAGCAGTTCTTC. Translating it yields CASSSGRLAGASSYNEQFF.

This chain connects TRBV6-4 to TRBJ1-5, with a possible D match to TRBD1 (5 bases). Trimming removed 4 bases at V and 7 bases at J, with 20 bases between. The CDR3 spans 16 residues. Looked up from germline, CDR1 is MRHNA and CDR2 is SNTAGT. CDR3 sequence: CASSASGRGPWQPQHF. CDR3 sequence (DNA): TGTGCCAGCAGTGCCTCAGGAAGGGGCCCTTGGCAGCCCCAGCATTTT.

The V gene is TRBV6-2 or TRBV6-3, the J gene TRBJ2-7; 7 positions match TRBD2. V gave up 2 bases and J gave up 5 bases; unmatched junction bases: 12. This CDR3 spans 16 amino acids. The germline V gene encodes CDR1 MNHEY and CDR2 SVGEGT. CDR3 in amino acids: CASSYPDRGSWDEQYF. The CDR3 nucleotides are TGTGCCAGCAGTTACCCTGATCGCGGGAGTTGGGACGAGCAGTACTTC.

The DNA of the CDR3 is TGTGCCAGTATAAGAGAGGTTGGTGACAGCAATCAGCCCCAGCATTTT. Protein product: CASIREVGDSNQPQHF. The V gene is TRBV19, the J gene TRBJ1-5; no clear D. Trimming removed 7 bases at V and 1 base at J, with 17 bases between. The germline CDR1 and CDR2 sequences are LNHDA and SQIVND (reference sequence). This CDR3 has 16 residues.

This clonotype was counted between two and nine times. The chain links TRBV5-1 to TRBJ1-2, with no clear D. The length of the CDR3 is 14 residues. Trimming stripped 0 bases from V and 4 bases from J, with 10 bases between. Germline-derived CDR1 and CDR2 are SGHRS and YFSETQ. The CDR3 loop is CASSLGTKGYGYTF. The CDR3 nucleotides are TGCGCCAGCAGCTTGGGGACGAAGGGCTATGGCTACACCTTC.

This clonotype was found a few times. This chain links TRBV30 with TRBJ1-3, with a possible D match to TRBD1 (5 bases). Germline V CDR1 and CDR2: GTSNPN, SVGIG (reference sequence). The CDR3 contains 16 residues. Deletions cut 2 bases from V and 2 bases from J, with 16 bases between. CDR3 bases: TGTGCCTGGAGTTCCTTCGACAGATACCCTGGAAACACCATATATTTT. Translating gives CAWSSFDRYPGNTIYF.

The CDR3, as DNA: TGCAGTGCTAGGGCTACAGGGGGCCTCGACGAGCAGTACTTC. Encoded protein: CSARATGGLDEQYF. J is TRBJ2-7 and V is TRBV20-1; 9 bases match TRBD1. V dropped 3 bases and J dropped 5; count of bases not matched to a gene: 8. Germline V CDR1 and CDR2: DFQATT, SNEGSKA (reference sequence). CDR3 size: 14 residues.

The rearrangement links TRBV7-3 to TRBJ2-1; D perhaps matches TRBD2 (6 bases). CDR1 and CDR2 (germline): SGHTA, FQGTGA. Trimming shortened V by 2 bases and J by 6 bases, and 20 bases separated the two germline ends. The CDR3 runs 17 residues. CDR3 residues: CASSLRPRTGGGNEQFF. CDR3 in DNA: TGTGCCAGCAGCTTACGGCCGAGGACTGGGGGAGGCAATGAGCAGTTCTTC.

This clonotype occurred a few times. The chain links TRBV7-2 to TRBJ2-1; 8 positions match TRBD2. V lost 7 bases, J lost 9 bases, and 14 bases stayed unmatched. The CDR3 has 15 residues. Germline V gene lookup returns CDR1 SGHTA and CDR2 FQGNSA. CDR3 amino acids: CASTRDVSGIGEQFF. Here the CDR3 DNA reads TGTGCCAGCACCCGAGACGTTAGCGGGATTGGTGAGCAGTTCTTC.

This clonotype was seen only a few times. The J gene is TRBJ1-2, the V gene TRBV2; 10 nucleotides agree with TRBD1. Germline values: CDR1 SNHLY, CDR2 FYNNEI. The trim removed 7 bases at V and 6 bases at J, leaving 14 bases unmatched. The CDR3 contains 16 residues. CDR3 loop: CASMASRTGGGNGYTF. CDR3 nucleotides: TGTGCCAGCATGGCCTCGCGGACAGGGGGGGGCAATGGCTACACCTTC.

In regard to this clonotype: The junction shows a germline mismatch at one end, possibly a read error. The V and J genes are TRBV12-3 or TRBV12-4 and TRBJ2-5; unclear D gene. The CDR3 has 12 amino acids. As DNA, the CDR3 is TGTGACAGCAGTCAGGCTCGTGAGACCCAGTACTTC. The encoded protein is CDSSQARETQYF.

This clonotype was detected a few times. This chain connects TRBV20-1 to TRBJ2-7; possibly TRBD1 for D (5 bases). CDR3 length: 13 residues. The germline V and J ends were trimmed by 4 bases and 3 bases, with 13 bases remaining between them. Looked up from germline, CDR1 is DFQATT and CDR2 is SNEGSKA (reference sequence). CDR3 nucleotide sequence: TGCAGTGCTAACGACAGTCCCCTCTACGAGCAGTACTTC. Encoded protein: CSANDSPLYEQYF.

The table lists this clonotype with a few counts. The gene calls are TRBV27 and TRBJ2-7; 7 bases match TRBD2. Germline CDR1 and CDR2: MNHEY and SMNVEV (reference sequence). V dropped 3 bases and J dropped 5; count of bases not matched to a gene: 13. The CDR3 is 16 amino acids. For the CDR3, the DNA is TGTGCCAGCAGTTTGCGGGGCGGGAGCCCGCCTAACGAGCAGTACTTC. It specifies CASSLRGGSPPNEQYF.

The V gene is TRBV3-1, the J gene TRBJ2-2; D is undetermined. CDR3 length equals 14 residues. The germline V gene has CDR1 LGHDT and CDR2 YNNKEL (reference sequence). V lost 0 bases and J 4 bases, leaving 6 bases between the germline ends. The CDR3 here is CASSQEASTGELFF. The DNA of the CDR3 is TGTGCCAGCAGCCAAGAAGCCAGCACCGGGGAGCTGTTTTTT.

This clonotype was observed a handful of times. The chain links TRBV24-1 to TRBJ2-1; D call uncertain. Germline values: CDR1 KGHDR, CDR2 SFDVKD. Deletions cut 3 bases from V and 7 bases from J, with 9 bases between. The CDR3 has 13 amino acids. The DNA for the CDR3 is TGTGCCACCAGTGATCCCTTGGCTAATGAGCAGTTCTTC. Protein sequence: CATSDPLANEQFF.

A few counts support this clonotype. The genes are TRBV12-3 or TRBV12-4 and TRBJ1-2; D call uncertain. V dropped 3 bases and J dropped 3 bases, with 8 bases sitting between them. The CDR3 sequence is 13 residues long. The CDR3: CASSFRPHYGYTF. As DNA, the CDR3 is TGTGCCAGCAGTTTTCGCCCACACTATGGCTACACCTTC.

This clonotype is a singleton in its sample. The CDR3 DNA follows: TGTGCCAGCAGTCCCCGACAGGGGAGAGATACGCAGTATTTT. Its protein is CASSPRQGRDTQYF. V and J are TRBV2 and TRBJ2-3; 8 nucleotides align to TRBD1. The trim removed 5 bases at V and 5 bases at J, leaving 6 bases unmatched. The germline CDR1 and CDR2 sequences are SNHLY and FYNNEI. CDR3 length: 14 residues.

The CDR3 spells CASSSGLAVLDEQFF. The CDR3 DNA sequence: TGTGCCAGCAGCTCCGGACTAGCGGTGCTGGACGAGCAGTTCTTC. This chain uses TRBV9 with TRBJ2-1; 10 bases map to TRBD2. The germline V gene encodes CDR1 SGDLS and CDR2 YYNGEE. After removal of 4 bases from V and 10 bases from J, the junction contained 11 bases not matched to a gene. The CDR3 runs to 15 residues.

The rearrangement links TRBV3-1 to TRBJ1-5; 7 bases are shared with TRBD1. This CDR3 region has 12 residues. V dropped 1 base and J dropped 11; count of bases not matched to a gene: 2. Germline V gene data show CDR1 as LGHDT and CDR2 as YNNKEL (reference sequence). Here the CDR3 DNA reads TGTGCCAGCAGCCAAGGACAGGGTACCCAGCATTTT. This codes for CASSQGQGTQHF. Combining the CDR3 with reference TRBV3-1 and TRBJ1-5 gives the whole variable domain DTAVSQTPKYLVTQMGNDKSIKCEQNLGHDTMYWYKQDSKKFLKIMFSYNNKELIINETVPNRFSPKSPDKAHLNLHINSLELGDSAVYFCASSQGQGTQHFGDGTRLSIL.

The sample holds a few counts of this clonotype. The chain links TRBV7-2 to TRBJ1-5; TRBD1 agrees at 9 bases. Trimming at V came to 5 bases and at J to 11 bases, leaving 10 bases not matched to a gene. Germline assignment: CDR1 SGHTA and CDR2 FQGNSA. The CDR3 covers 14 residues. The CDR3 sequence: CASSERTGAGAQHF. The CDR3 coding sequence is TGTGCCAGCAGCGAAAGGACAGGGGCCGGGGCCCAGCATTTT.

This chain joins TRBV20-1 and TRBJ2-1; TRBD2 agrees at 12 bases. CDR3 length: 16 residues. Germline assignment: CDR1 DFQATT and CDR2 SNEGSKA (reference sequence). With V trimmed by 3 bases and J by 3 bases, 6 bases remained unmatched. The CDR3 region is CSARTLAGGNYNEQFF. In DNA, the CDR3 is TGCAGTGCTAGGACCCTAGCGGGGGGGAACTACAATGAGCAGTTCTTC.

The chain links TRBV9 to TRBJ2-2; a weak D match, TRBD2 (5 bases). This CDR3 has 13 residues. Germline CDR1 reads SGDLS; CDR2 reads YYNGEE. The V and J ends lost 3 bases and 6 bases respectively, with 9 bases between them. CDR3 bases: TGTGCCAGCAGCGACACTAGATCCGGGGAGCTGTTTTTT. This sequence encodes CASSDTRSGELFF.

The CDR3 DNA reads as TGTGCCACCAGCAGTAGGACAAATCCTAGCTACGACGAGCAGTACTTC. Encoded protein: CATSSRTNPSYDEQYF. The chain combines TRBV15 with TRBJ2-7; D is possibly TRBD1 or TRBD2 (5 bases each). The CDR3 has 16 residues. Trimming stripped 3 bases from V and 5 bases from J, with 20 bases between. Per the germline V gene, CDR1 is LNHNV and CDR2 is YYDKDF (reference sequence).

The V call is TRBV3-1, the J call TRBJ2-1; no firm D call. V lost 2 bases and J 3 bases, leaving 11 bases between the germline ends. The germline gives CDR1 LGHDT, CDR2 YNNKEL (reference sequence). There are 15 residues in the CDR3. CDR3 sequence (DNA): TGTGCCAGCAGCCAACCCCGGACCTACTACAATGAGCAGTTCTTC. Residues: CASSQPRTYYNEQFF.

The rearrangement uses TRBV24-1 and TRBJ2-1; 7 bases are shared with TRBD2. With V trimmed by 4 bases and J by 4 bases, 3 bases remained unmatched. The CDR3 has 14 amino acids. Per the germline V gene, CDR1 is KGHDR and CDR2 is SFDVKD. CDR3 amino acids: CATSDQRGYNEQFF. The DNA for the CDR3 is TGTGCCACCAGTGACCAGCGGGGTTACAATGAGCAGTTCTTC.